The source of this TCR beta chain is a study of human T cells and chemical hapten exposure. V dropped 3 bases and J dropped 3 bases, with 14 bases sitting between them. The V gene's germline CDR1 is DFQATT and CDR2 SNEGSKA (reference sequence). The CDR3 is made up of 14 amino acids. Time point denoted: patch test 3, about 24 weeks after DPC sensitization. Described treatment: therapeutic diphenylcyclopropenone sensitization with weekly scalp DPC. Each CDR3 protein is one row after TCRdb ran MiXCR on the RACE reads. The repertoire has roughly 150,000 distinct CDR3 sequences, 28% of them found once; the top ten carry 2.1%.

Sequenced material: whole blood, taken in connection with sensitization to the hapten diphenylcyclopropenone (DPC). The origin of this receptor is a woman under 30 with alopecia areata. Some clones in this sample may be carry-over from other donors' samples. This chain connects TRBV20-1 to TRBJ1-1; no firm D call. The CDR3 spells CSASFGPRDTEAFF. Here the CDR3 DNA reads TGCAGTGCTAGCTTCGGTCCACGGGACACTGAAGCTTTCTTT.